A selection of T cell receptor beta chains follows, all from one sample in a study of regulatory T cells in long-lasting Graves disease. MiXCR, run by TCRdb on the multiplex PCR reads, gives a single entry per CDR3 protein. Here the sample spans about 430,000 distinct CDR3 sequences, 15% being singletons. These same records also appear under a second study, on T cells in Graves' hyperthyroidism and ophthalmopathy.

The specimen was peripheral blood mononuclear cells (PBMCs), collected at new diagnosis, from a patient treated with antithyroid drugs. These receptors originate from a woman aged 40-49 years with Graves disease. Each CDR3 is given with its conserved first and last residue. The D gene is left open where the match is weak. Size is stated for part of the rows, as once, few or many counts, or as a class when the clone is expanded.

v_gene	d_gene	abundance	j_gene	CDR3aa	CDR3nt
TRBV7-9	TRBD2	many	TRBJ2-3	CASSLGAGGPDTQYF	TGTGCCAGCAGCTTAGGAGCGGGAGGGCCAGATACGCAGTATTTT
TRBV5-4	.	many	TRBJ2-2	CASSLGGVRGNTGELFF	TGTGCCAGCAGCTTAGGAGGGGTCAGGGGGAACACCGGGGAGCTGTTTTTT
TRBV20-1	.	.	TRBJ1-5	CSALGVGNQPQHF	TGCAGTGCTCTTGGTGTCGGCAATCAGCCCCAGCATTTT
TRBV6-1	.	.	TRBJ2-2	CASSEATLGGELFF	TGTGCCAGCAGTGAAGCCACTCTGGGCGGGGAGCTGTTTTTT
TRBV12-3/TRBV12-4	.	many	TRBJ2-5	CASSFQRKETQYF	TGTGCCAGCAGTTTCCAGCGGAAAGAGACCCAGTACTTC
TRBV20-1	TRBD1	many	TRBJ2-7	CSARERISGGEQYF	TGCAGTGCTAGAGAGCGAATATCAGGGGGAGAGCAGTACTTC
TRBV20-1	TRBD1	many	TRBJ1-6	CSAYPGGAGSPLHF	TGCAGTGCTTACCCAGGGGGCGCGGGATCACCCCTCCACTTT
TRBV29-1	TRBD2	many	TRBJ2-7	CSAQLAGDYEQYF	TGCAGCGCCCAACTAGCGGGAGACTACGAGCAGTACTTC
TRBV10-3	TRBD2	few	TRBJ2-3	CAISVLSTSGRRGDTQYF	TGTGCCATCAGTGTTCTTTCGACTAGCGGGAGAAGGGGGGATACGCAGTATTTT
TRBV27	.	many	TRBJ2-7	CASSLFPRSGRGNSYEQYF	TGTGCCAGCAGTTTATTTCCTCGGTCAGGCAGGGGAAACTCCTACGAGCAGTACTTC
TRBV28	TRBD1	many	TRBJ2-7	CASSFTGQDQEQYF	TGTGCCAGCAGTTTTACCGGACAGGATCAAGAGCAGTACTTC
TRBV12-3/TRBV12-4	TRBD1	many	TRBJ1-2	CASSPTGKGYGYTF	TGTGCCAGCAGCCCGACAGGGAAGGGCTATGGCTACACCTTC
TRBV12-3/TRBV12-4	.	many	TRBJ2-7	CASTLAGRGYEQYF	TGTGCCAGCACCCTGGCGGGGAGAGGCTACGAGCAGTACTTC
TRBV11-2	TRBD2	many	TRBJ2-3	CASSLGGTSTSDTQYF	TGTGCCAGCAGCTTAGGTGGGACTAGCACCTCAGATACGCAGTATTTT
TRBV2	.	many	TRBJ1-3	CASRVGRTSSGNTIYF	TGTGCCAGCAGGGTAGGGCGGACGAGCTCTGGAAACACCATATATTTT
TRBV7-8	.	many	TRBJ1-4	CASSPTWTLQGLQVGKLFF	TGTGCCAGCAGCCCCACTTGGACCCTACAGGGCTTGCAAGTTGGAAAACTGTTTTTT